These 19 T cell receptor beta chains share one sample of origin, sequenced in a study of T cell responses to AZD1222 COVID-19 vaccine. The repertoire was sequenced with immunoSEQ multiplex PCR; TCRdb's copy has only in-frame clones and lacks some. The top ten hold 1% of the sample, which has hundreds of thousands of clones, roughly 91% seen once. This specimen consisted of peripheral blood, obtained on day 0 of MenACWY control vaccination. These receptors were obtained from an adult in good health.

The rearrangement joins TRBV6-5 to TRBJ1-3, with 7 bases matching TRBD1. V was pared by 6 bases and J by 4 bases, with 9 bases of the junction left unmatched. The CDR3 totals 15 residues. The V gene's germline CDR1 is MNHEY and CDR2 SVGAGI. The CDR3: CASSYQDRVGNTIYF. The DNA of the CDR3 is TGTGCCAGCAGCTATCAAGACAGGGTGGGAAACACCATATATTTT.

This sequence joins TRBV18 and TRBJ2-5; D gene uncertain. Germline V gene lookup returns CDR1 KGHSH and CDR2 LQKENI. The V and J ends lost 1 base and 2 bases respectively, with 5 bases between them. CDR3 length: 13 amino acids. The CDR3 loop is CASSPRQQETQYF. The CDR3, as DNA: TGTGCCAGCTCACCACGGCAGCAAGAGACCCAGTACTTC.

The chain carries TRBV6-5 and TRBJ2-1; TRBD1 agrees at 12 bases. Germline CDR1 reads MNHEY; CDR2 reads SVGAGI. This CDR3 has 15 amino acids. V dropped 8 bases and J dropped 8; count of bases not matched to a gene: 10. The CDR3: CASVPGQGAFHEQFF. Written as DNA, the CDR3 is TGTGCCAGCGTCCCGGGACAGGGGGCTTTTCATGAGCAGTTCTTC.

The chain has TRBV5-6 and TRBJ1-4, with D unclear. The CDR3 has 17 amino acids. The germline CDR1 and CDR2 sequences are SGHDT and YYEEEE. Trimming removed 1 base from V and 5 bases from J, with 18 bases in between. Written as DNA, the CDR3 is TGTGCCAGCAGCTTGATGCCGCAGACCGGGCCGAATGAAAAACTGTTTTTT. Translated, it gives CASSLMPQTGPNEKLFF.

In this sample, this clone turned up once. The same CDR3 can be traced to other DNA sequences in this sample. The chain is built from TRBV9 and TRBJ2-2; D is unclear. This CDR3 has 12 residues. Germline V gene lookup returns CDR1 SGDLS and CDR2 YYNGEE. V was shortened by 1 base and J by 2 bases, with 0 bases between the two germline ends. The CDR3 spells CASSVNTGELFF. CDR3 nucleotide sequence: TGTGCCAGCAGCGTAAACACCGGGGAGCTGTTTTTT.

The genes are TRBV5-1 and TRBJ2-7; TRBD2 aligns across 13 bases. This CDR3 has 15 amino acids. Germline lookup yields CDR1 SGHRS and CDR2 YFSETQ. After removal of 3 bases from V and 7 bases from J, the junction contained 7 bases not matched to a gene. The CDR3 reads CASSSGLAGVREQYF. CDR3 bases: TGCGCCAGCAGCTCCGGACTAGCGGGGGTACGGGAGCAGTACTTC.

The chain links TRBV28 to TRBJ1-4; the D gene is possibly TRBD1 (6 bases). Germline V CDR1 and CDR2: MDHEN, SYDVKM. With 5 bases removed from V and 2 bases from J, the gap between germline ends came to 15 bases. This CDR3 has 16 residues. The CDR3 here is CASSPSGTGTNEKLFF. The CDR3, as DNA: TGTGCCAGCAGTCCCAGTGGAACAGGGACTAATGAAAAACTGTTTTTT.

This clone was observed a few times. The chain links TRBV15 to TRBJ1-1; D uncertain. CDR1 LNHNV and CDR2 YYDKDF come from the germline V gene (reference sequence). CDR3 size: 13 residues. V gave up 5 bases and J gave up 1 base, with 8 bases separating them. The CDR3 protein is CATSDLTNTEAFF. The CDR3 coding sequence is TGTGCCACCAGCGATTTAACGAACACTGAAGCTTTCTTT.

This chain connects TRBV4-1 to TRBJ1-4, with D unresolved. The germline V gene has CDR1 MGHRA and CDR2 YSYEKL. The CDR3 runs 15 residues. V shed 1 base and J shed 3 bases, with 9 bases lying between them. The CDR3 loop is CASSQGGVANEKLFF. CDR3 sequence (DNA): TGCGCCAGCAGCCAAGGCGGGGTTGCTAATGAAAAACTGTTTTTT.

The chain recombines TRBV29-1 with TRBJ1-4; D call uncertain. V lost 2 bases and J 3 bases, leaving 7 bases between the germline ends. The CDR3 is 13 amino acids. Looked up from germline, CDR1 is SQVTM and CDR2 is ANQGSEA. The CDR3 loop is CSVELRANEKLFF. The CDR3 nucleotides read TGCAGCGTTGAACTAAGAGCTAATGAAAAACTGTTTTTT. The complete variable domain, with remaining parts taken from reference TRBV29-1 and TRBJ1-4, reads SAVISQKPSRDICQRGTSLTIQCQVDSQVTMMFWYRQQPGQSLTLIATANQGSEATYESGFVIDKFPISRPNLTFSTLTVSNMSPEDSSIYLCSVELRANEKLFFGSGTQLSVL.

On this clone itself: This sample also contains other DNA sequences that code for the same CDR3. The chain links TRBV5-1 to TRBJ1-1; TRBD1 matches at 7 bases. The V segment lost 0 bases and the J segment 1 base; nucleotides outside the gene matches: 3. The CDR3 sequence is 15 residues long. CDR1 and CDR2 (germline): SGHRS, YFSETQ. CDR3 in DNA: TGCGCCAGCAGCTTGGGGCCAGGGGGGAACACTGAAGCTTTCTTT. Protein product: CASSLGPGGNTEAFF.

This clone was seen only once. The gene calls are TRBV9 and TRBJ2-5; D is uncertain. The CDR3 has 11 amino acids. The V and J ends lost 0 bases and 11 bases respectively, with 8 bases between them. Germline CDR1 is SGDLS and CDR2 is YYNGEE. The CDR3 reads CASSVGWQQYF. The CDR3 nucleotides are TGTGCCAGCAGCGTAGGGTGGCAGCAGTACTTC.

This clone has only one observation. The J gene is TRBJ1-6, the V gene TRBV3-1 (or the pseudogene TRBV3-2); 7 nucleotides agree with TRBD1. Unmatched junction bases numbered 5, after V lost 1 base and J lost 11 bases. This CDR3 is 14 amino acids long. The germline V gene encodes CDR1 LGHDT and CDR2 YNNKEL (reference sequence). The CDR3 here is CASSQGQGLTPLHF. The CDR3 DNA sequence: TGTGCCAGCAGCCAAGGACAGGGTCTGACACCCCTCCACTTT.

This clone was seen a few times. The J gene is TRBJ1-6, the V gene TRBV9; the D gene is possibly TRBD1 (6 bases). The CDR3 contains 15 residues. The V and J ends lost 4 bases and 7 bases respectively, with 15 bases between them. Germline V CDR1 and CDR2: SGDLS, YYNGEE. The CDR3 loop is CASSPQTGLNSPLHF. The CDR3 DNA reads as TGTGCCAGCAGCCCTCAGACAGGTCTCAATTCACCCCTCCACTTT.

The chain combines TRBV12-3 or TRBV12-4 with TRBJ1-5, with a weak D call TRBD1 (6 bases). The CDR3 extends over 13 amino acids. Deletions cut 3 bases from V and 7 bases from J, with 10 bases between. CDR3 nucleotide sequence: TGTGCCAGCAGTTTCACCAGGGGCCAGCCCCAGCATTTT. This encodes CASSFTRGQPQHF.

In regard to this clone: The same CDR3 can be traced to other DNA sequences in this sample. The CDR3 loop reads CASSSGTGDTEAFF. CDR3 nucleotide sequence: TGTGCCAGCAGCTCCGGGACAGGGGACACTGAAGCTTTCTTT. J is TRBJ1-1 and V is TRBV7-9; 10 bases are a match to TRBD1. CDR1 is SEHNR and CDR2 is FQNEAQ in the germline V gene (reference sequence). The ends lost 4 bases at V and 3 bases at J; junction bases unmatched: 2. The CDR3 loop spans 14 amino acids.

Note on this clone: The same CDR3 arises from other DNA sequences in this sample as well. J is TRBJ1-5 and V is TRBV7-2; 8 bases are shared with TRBD1. V was pared by 1 base and J by 2 bases, with 4 bases of the junction left unmatched. The CDR3 spans 16 residues. The V gene's germline CDR1 is SGHTA and CDR2 FQGNSA. The CDR3 is CASSLGGQGGNQPQHF. In nucleotides, the CDR3 is TGTGCCAGCAGCTTAGGAGGACAGGGCGGCAATCAGCCCCAGCATTTT.

The CDR3 protein is CASRTGGGHNYGYTF. DNA of the CDR3: TGTGCCAGTAGGACAGGAGGTGGTCATAACTATGGCTACACCTTC. V is TRBV19 and J is TRBJ1-2; D might be TRBD1 (6 bases). This CDR3 has 15 residues. Trimming shortened V by 6 bases and J by 1 base, and 15 bases separated the two germline ends. Germline CDR1 and CDR2: LNHDA and SQIVND (reference sequence).

This chain links TRBV4-1 with TRBJ2-7; 10 positions agree with TRBD1. The ends lost 1 base at V and 5 bases at J; junction bases unmatched: 5. Germline CDR1 and CDR2: MGHRA and YSYEKL. The CDR3 extends over 15 amino acids. The CDR3 reads CASSQGDRGTNEQYF. The CDR3 DNA follows: TGCGCCAGCAGCCAAGGGGACAGGGGAACGAACGAGCAGTACTTC.